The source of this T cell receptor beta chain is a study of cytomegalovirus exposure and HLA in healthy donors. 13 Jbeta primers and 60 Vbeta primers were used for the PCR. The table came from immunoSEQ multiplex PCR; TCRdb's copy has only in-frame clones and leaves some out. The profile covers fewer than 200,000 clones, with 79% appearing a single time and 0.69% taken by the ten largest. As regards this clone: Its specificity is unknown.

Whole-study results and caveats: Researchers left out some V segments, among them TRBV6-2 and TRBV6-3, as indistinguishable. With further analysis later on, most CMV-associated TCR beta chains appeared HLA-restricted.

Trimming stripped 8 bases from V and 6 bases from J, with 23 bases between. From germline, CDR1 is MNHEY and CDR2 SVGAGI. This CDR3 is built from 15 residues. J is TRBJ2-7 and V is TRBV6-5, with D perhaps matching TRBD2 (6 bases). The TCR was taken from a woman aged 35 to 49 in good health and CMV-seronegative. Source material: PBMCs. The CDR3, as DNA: TGTGCCAGCCGTGGGCGGGGAGGCCTTGGGGGCGAGCAGTACTTC. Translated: CASRGRGGLGGEQYF.